This T cell receptor (beta chain) was documented in a study of shared clonotypes between healthy human individuals. In this sample, this clone turned up a few times. TCRdb's copy holds only in-frame clones and misses some; the assay was immunoSEQ multiplex PCR. Of 2 million to 2.5 million clones listed, under 95% were seen once; the top ten hold more than 0.35%. This sequence originates from a man between 18 and 35 years old in good health. Some clones in this sample may be carry-over from other donors' samples. Input material: naive CD4+ T cells from PBMCs. The subset: CD45RA+ positively selected.

DNA of the CDR3: TGTGCCAGCAGCCCCAGACAGGCGAGCAATCAGCCCCAGCATTTT. It is translated as CASSPRQASNQPQHF. The chain carries TRBV28 and TRBJ1-5, with a possible D match to TRBD1 (6 bases). This CDR3 comprises 15 residues. Germline assignment: CDR1 MDHEN and CDR2 SYDVKM. V lost 6 bases to trimming and J lost 1 base, with 13 bases between them.